The T cell receptor beta chain under discussion was sequenced for a study of T cell repertoires in cytomegalovirus infection. On the study more broadly: From public TCR beta signatures came an indication of both CMV infection and matching HLA type.

Findings and caveats of the study: The cumulative frequency of public TCR beta families distinguished individuals who carried CMV together with the relevant HLA.

Between the trimmed V and J ends, which lost 0 bases and 1 base, there was a span of 9 bases. The CDR3 spans 16 residues. Germline V gene lookup returns CDR1 PRHDT and CDR2 FYEKMQ (reference sequence). This clonotype was observed a handful of times. The antigen is undetermined. TCRdb called the reads again in MiXCR, with one record for every CDR3 protein. The table records 250,000 to 300,000 distinct CDR3 sequences, over 15% of them present only once. The receptor was derived from a human donor in good health (CMV status not recorded). Some clones in this sample may be carry-over from other donors' samples. The chain recombines TRBV13 with TRBJ2-2; D is unresolved. Specimen: CD8+ T cells from PBMCs. Here the CDR3 reads CASSLGSPLNTGELFF. The CDR3 DNA reads TGTGCCAGCAGCTTAGGTTCCCCTCTGAACACCGGGGAGCTGTTTTTT.